This T cell receptor (beta chain) was recovered during a study of blood T cell repertoires in COVID-19. Across the whole study: COVID-19 samples, acute and convalescent, were from the United States, Italy and Spain. PBMCs, B-cell-depleted T cells, or T cells provided the cDNA or gDNA that made up the material.

Methods used by the authors: Reference gene primer amplification gave estimated nucleated cell counts. TCRdb's copy holds only in-frame clones and misses some; the assay was immunoSEQ multiplex PCR. V and J calls and clone size are as listed in that table; D and trimming were resolved from the DNA. The repertoire holds 170,000 or so clones, 60% to 80% seen once, with approximately 27% in the top ten. This CDR3 region has 15 residues. CDR1 and CDR2 from the germline V gene are MNHEY and SVGAGI. V shed 6 bases and J shed 0 bases, with 12 bases lying between them. The V call is TRBV6-5, the J call TRBJ1-3, with D possibly TRBD1 on 5 matching bases. Sequencing was done on a sample of peripheral blood. The source is a woman in her sixties or seventies with acute or convalescent COVID-19. The CDR3 coding sequence is TGTGCCAGCAGACCCTGGGACTTCTCTGGAAACACCATATATTTT. It is translated as CASRPWDFSGNTIYF.